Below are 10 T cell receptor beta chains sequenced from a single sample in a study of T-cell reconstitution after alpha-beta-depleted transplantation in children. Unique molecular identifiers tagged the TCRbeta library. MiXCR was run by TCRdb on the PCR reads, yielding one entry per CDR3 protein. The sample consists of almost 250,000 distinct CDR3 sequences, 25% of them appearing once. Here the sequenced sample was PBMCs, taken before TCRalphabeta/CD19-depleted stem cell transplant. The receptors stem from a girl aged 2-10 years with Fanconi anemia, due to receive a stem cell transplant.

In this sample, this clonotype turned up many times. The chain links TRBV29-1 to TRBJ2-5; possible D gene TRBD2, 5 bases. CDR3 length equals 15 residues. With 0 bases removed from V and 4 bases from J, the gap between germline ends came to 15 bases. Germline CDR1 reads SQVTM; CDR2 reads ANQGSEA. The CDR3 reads CSVEERVIFGETQYF. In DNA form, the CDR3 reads TGCAGCGTTGAAGAGCGGGTGATTTTCGGAGAGACCCAGTACTTC.

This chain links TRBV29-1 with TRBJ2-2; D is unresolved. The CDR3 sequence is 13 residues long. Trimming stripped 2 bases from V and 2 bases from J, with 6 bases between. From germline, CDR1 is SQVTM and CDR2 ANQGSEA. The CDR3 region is CSVESLNTGELFF. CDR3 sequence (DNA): TGCAGCGTTGAAAGCCTAAACACCGGGGAGCTGTTTTTT.

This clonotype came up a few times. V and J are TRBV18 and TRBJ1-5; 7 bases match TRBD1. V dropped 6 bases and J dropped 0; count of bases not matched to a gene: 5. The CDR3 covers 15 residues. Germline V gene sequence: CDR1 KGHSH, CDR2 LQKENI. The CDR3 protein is CASSHRGSSNQPQHF. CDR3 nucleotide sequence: TGTGCCAGCTCGCACAGGGGAAGTAGCAATCAGCCCCAGCATTTT.

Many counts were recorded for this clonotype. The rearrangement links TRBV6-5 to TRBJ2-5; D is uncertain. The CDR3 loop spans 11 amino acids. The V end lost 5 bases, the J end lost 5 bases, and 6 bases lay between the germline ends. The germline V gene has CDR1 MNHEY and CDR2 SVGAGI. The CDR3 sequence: CASSARETQYF. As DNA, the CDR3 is TGTGCCAGCAGTGCCCGTGAGACCCAGTACTTC.

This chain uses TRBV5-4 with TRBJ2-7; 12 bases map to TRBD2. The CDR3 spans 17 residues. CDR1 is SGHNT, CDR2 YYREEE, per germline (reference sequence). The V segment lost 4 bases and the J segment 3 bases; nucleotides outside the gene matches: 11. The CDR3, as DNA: TGTGCCAGCAGCGTGACTAGCGGGGGCCTCTCCTTCTACGAGCAGTACTTC. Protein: CASSVTSGGLSFYEQYF.

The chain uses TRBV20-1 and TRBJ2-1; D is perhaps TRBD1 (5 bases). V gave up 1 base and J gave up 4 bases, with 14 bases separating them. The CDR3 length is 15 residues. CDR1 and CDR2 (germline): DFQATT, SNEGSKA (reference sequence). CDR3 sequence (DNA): TGCAGTGCTAGAGGGTCAGGGTGGAAATACAATGAGCAGTTCTTC. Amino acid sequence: CSARGSGWKYNEQFF.

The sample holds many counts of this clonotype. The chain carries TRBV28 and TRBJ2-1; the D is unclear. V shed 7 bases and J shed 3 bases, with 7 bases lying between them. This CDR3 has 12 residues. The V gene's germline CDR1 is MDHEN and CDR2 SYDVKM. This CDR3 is CASTASYNEQFF. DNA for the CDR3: TGTGCCAGCACGGCGAGCTACAATGAGCAGTTCTTC.

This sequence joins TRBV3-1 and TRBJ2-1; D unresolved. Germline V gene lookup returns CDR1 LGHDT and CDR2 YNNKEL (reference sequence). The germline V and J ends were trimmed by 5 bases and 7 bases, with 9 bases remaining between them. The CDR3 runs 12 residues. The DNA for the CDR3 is TGTGCCAGCAGCGTCCTCGGGAATGAGCAGTTCTTC. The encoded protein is CASSVLGNEQFF.

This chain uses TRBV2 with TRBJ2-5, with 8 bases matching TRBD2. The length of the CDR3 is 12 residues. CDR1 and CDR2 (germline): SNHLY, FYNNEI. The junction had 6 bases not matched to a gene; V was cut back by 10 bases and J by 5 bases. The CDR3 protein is CATEPGGETQYF. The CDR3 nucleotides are TGTGCCACCGAACCGGGAGGGGAGACCCAGTACTTC.

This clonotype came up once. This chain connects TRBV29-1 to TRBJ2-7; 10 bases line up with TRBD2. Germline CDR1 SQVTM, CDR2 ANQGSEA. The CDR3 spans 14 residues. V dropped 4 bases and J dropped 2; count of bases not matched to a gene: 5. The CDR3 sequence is CSVAPSGRAYEQYF. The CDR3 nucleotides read TGCAGCGTTGCCCCTAGCGGGAGAGCCTACGAGCAGTACTTC.